The 30 T cell receptor beta chains given below trace back to one sample, sequenced in a study of blood T cell repertoires in COVID-19. Clones were read by immunoSEQ multiplex PCR, and TCRdb kept only the in-frame ones, dropping some. The sample has some 200,000 clones, approximately 87% seen once. Sequences were obtained from peripheral blood. Receptors were obtained from a woman in her sixties or seventies with COVID-19, enrolled during active disease.

This clone has only a few counts. V is TRBV18 and J is TRBJ1-1; D call uncertain. Deletions cut 10 bases from V and 3 bases from J, with 15 bases between. The CDR3 runs 13 residues. CDR1 is KGHSH, CDR2 LQKENI, per germline. The CDR3: CATAYSSYTEAFF. The CDR3 nucleotides are TGTGCCACCGCCTACTCCTCATACACTGAAGCTTTCTTT.

As DNA, the CDR3 is TGCAGTGCTAAGGACAGGTACGAGCAGTACTTC. This codes for CSAKDRYEQYF. This chain links TRBV20-1 with TRBJ2-7, with TRBD1 matching 7 bases. This CDR3 spans 11 amino acids. Germline CDR1 reads DFQATT; CDR2 reads SNEGSKA (reference sequence). The V and J ends lost 4 bases and 4 bases, in that order; junction bases with no gene match: 1.

This clone has more than one count but fewer than ten. This chain connects TRBV7-9 to TRBJ2-1; 7 bases are a match to TRBD2. V lost 5 bases, J lost 0 bases, and 4 bases stayed unmatched. The germline CDR1 and CDR2 sequences are SEHNR and FQNEAQ (reference sequence). The CDR3 has 15 amino acids. CDR3 coding DNA: TGTGCCAGCAGCCGGACTAGGAACTCCTACAATGAGCAGTTCTTC. Translated: CASSRTRNSYNEQFF.

This clone was seen a few times. The CDR3, as DNA: TGTGCCAGCAGCTCTGGACTAGCGGGGAGCTCCTACGAGCAGTACTTC. Translated, it gives CASSSGLAGSSYEQYF. The V and J genes are TRBV7-8 and TRBJ2-7, with TRBD2 matching 12 bases. In germline, CDR1 is SGHVS, CDR2 FQNEAQ. With 4 bases clipped from V and 0 bases from J, the junction kept 4 bases outside the gene matches. There are 16 residues in the CDR3. Supplemented by reference TRBV7-8 and TRBJ2-7, the full variable domain reads GAGVSQSPRYKVAKRGQDVALRCDPISGHVSLFWYQQALGQGPEFLTYFQNEAQLDKSGLPSDRFFAERPEGSVSTLKIQRTQQEDSAVYLCASSSGLAGSSYEQYFGPGTRLTVT.

The rearrangement links TRBV30 to TRBJ1-2; D remains unclear. From germline, CDR1 is GTSNPN and CDR2 SVGIG (reference sequence). The CDR3 length is 12 residues. The V and J ends lost 7 bases and 2 bases respectively, with 11 bases between them. DNA for the CDR3: TGTGCCTCAACCCCCGGGAACTATGGCTACACCTTC. Translating it yields CASTPGNYGYTF.

V gene TRBV19 combines with J gene TRBJ1-3; D ambiguous. Germline V gives CDR1 LNHDA, CDR2 SQIVND (reference sequence). V lost 3 bases and J lost 0, with 9 bases in between. The CDR3 is 15 residues long. CDR3 coding DNA: TGTGCCAGTAGTATGGGGAGGAGCTCTGGAAACACCATATATTTT. This sequence encodes CASSMGRSSGNTIYF.

This clone was observed a handful of times. CDR3 residues: CASRTGPRGEKLFF. The CDR3 DNA follows: TGTGCCAGCAGGACCGGGCCTAGGGGTGAAAAACTGTTTTTT. The rearrangement uses TRBV6-5 and TRBJ1-4; D is perhaps TRBD1 (5 bases). The CDR3 extends over 14 amino acids. CDR1 and CDR2 (germline): MNHEY, SVGAGI. V lost 6 bases and J lost 7, with 15 bases in between.

This clone was seen only once. This chain links TRBV19 with TRBJ2-3; 8 nucleotides agree with TRBD1. After removal of 4 bases from V and 4 bases from J, the junction contained 7 bases not matched to a gene. This CDR3 has 15 residues. Germline CDR1 and CDR2: LNHDA and SQIVND (reference sequence). CDR3 in amino acids: CASSTTGGWPDTQYF. CDR3 nucleotides: TGTGCCAGTAGTACAACAGGGGGTTGGCCAGATACGCAGTATTTT.

The V call is TRBV15, the J call TRBJ1-1; D not resolved. The germline V gene encodes CDR1 LNHNV and CDR2 YYDKDF (reference sequence). CDR3 size: 16 residues. V was cut by 1 base and J by 2 bases, with 14 bases left in between. CDR3 coding DNA: TGTGCCACCAGCAGAGGGGAGGTGATCGGCAACACTGAAGCTTTCTTT. The encoded protein is CATSRGEVIGNTEAFF.

The chain couples TRBV7-3 to TRBJ1-6; TRBD1 might be the D (6 bases). Germline V gene sequence: CDR1 SGHTA, CDR2 FQGTGA. V lost 6 bases and J 14 bases, leaving 14 bases between the germline ends. The CDR3 sequence is 12 residues long. CDR3 sequence: CASSPDRITLHF. The CDR3, as DNA: TGTGCCAGCAGTCCCGACAGGATAACCCTCCACTTT.

The table lists this clone with a few counts. This chain joins TRBV6-2 or TRBV6-3 and TRBJ1-5, with 9 bases matching TRBD1. The trim removed 5 bases at V and 3 bases at J, leaving 17 bases unmatched. Germline lookup yields CDR1 MNHEY and CDR2 SVGEGT. CDR3 length: 19 amino acids. CDR3 sequence (DNA): TGTGCCAGCAGTCACCTACAGGGGGCGCGTGTTCTATACAATCAGCCCCAGCATTTT. Translating gives CASSHLQGARVLYNQPQHF.

The gene calls are TRBV3-1 (or the pseudogene TRBV3-2) and TRBJ1-1; D uncertain. V lost 5 bases and J 8 bases, leaving 9 bases between the germline ends. The CDR3 covers 11 residues. The germline V gene encodes CDR1 LGHDT and CDR2 YNNKEL (reference sequence). The CDR3 DNA is TGTGCCAGCAGCTTCCGGGAGGAAGCTTTCTTT. It encodes CASSFREEAFF.

The chain recombines TRBV28 with TRBJ2-7, with TRBD2 matching over 7 bases. V gave up 10 bases and J gave up 3 bases; unmatched junction bases: 15. Germline CDR1 reads MDHEN; CDR2 reads SYDVKM. This CDR3 is built from 15 residues. The CDR3 sequence is CATNWGGLLLYEQYF. The CDR3, as DNA: TGTGCCACCAACTGGGGGGGACTCCTCCTCTACGAGCAGTACTTC.

The genes are TRBV28 and TRBJ1-1; D is possibly TRBD1 (6 bases). V was pared by 7 bases and J by 0 bases, with 12 bases between. CDR1 is MDHEN, CDR2 SYDVKM, per germline. This CDR3 has 14 amino acids. CDR3 in amino acids: CASKEGGMNTEAFF. The CDR3 DNA follows: TGTGCCAGCAAAGAAGGGGGTATGAACACTGAAGCTTTCTTT.

The chain recombines TRBV4-2 with TRBJ1-5; 7 nucleotides match TRBD1. In germline, CDR1 is LGHNA, CDR2 YNFKEQ. J gave up 5 bases and V 0 bases, and 7 bases lay outside the gene matches. CDR3 length: 16 amino acids. The CDR3 here is CASSQEAPGGHQPQHF. The CDR3 coding sequence is TGTGCCAGCAGCCAAGAGGCGCCAGGGGGGCATCAGCCCCAGCATTTT.

This clone was observed a handful of times. The chain employs TRBV4-2 and TRBJ1-2; no definite D call. Germline lookup yields CDR1 LGHNA and CDR2 YNFKEQ. The V gene lost 1 base and the J gene lost 2 bases, with 14 bases spanning the gap. This CDR3 comprises 16 residues. This chain's CDR3 is CASSQGVVDNNYGYTF. The DNA for the CDR3 is TGTGCCAGCAGCCAAGGGGTTGTCGACAACAACTATGGCTACACCTTC.

The chain uses TRBV3-1 (or the pseudogene TRBV3-2) and TRBJ2-1; 9 nucleotides match TRBD2. Germline-derived CDR1 and CDR2 are LGHDT and YNNKEL (reference sequence). The CDR3 runs to 13 residues. V was clipped by 4 bases and J by 15 bases; unmatched bases: 10. CDR3 coding DNA: TGTGCCAGCAGCCTGGGAACTAGCGGGCGAGGGTTCTTC. Encoded protein: CASSLGTSGRGFF.

The chain joins TRBV28 to TRBJ1-2; a weak D match, TRBD1 (6 bases). This CDR3 comprises 14 residues. The germline V gene has CDR1 MDHEN and CDR2 SYDVKM. The ends were cut back, 1 base at V and 3 bases at J, with 9 bases in the middle. The CDR3 DNA sequence: TGTGCCAGCAGTTTATACAGGGATGACTATGGCTACACCTTC. As protein: CASSLYRDDYGYTF.

The chain combines TRBV6-5 with TRBJ2-7; 7 nucleotides match TRBD1. Trimming at V came to 5 bases and at J to 5 bases, leaving 6 bases not matched to a gene. In germline, CDR1 is MNHEY, CDR2 SVGAGI. The CDR3 runs 13 residues. The CDR3, as DNA: TGTGCCAGCAGTCTAATGACAGGGAACGAGCAGTACTTC. It codes for CASSLMTGNEQYF.

The chain has TRBV7-2 and TRBJ2-7; D may be TRBD2 (6 bases). Between the trimmed V and J ends, which lost 5 bases and 6 bases, there was a span of 11 bases. CDR3 length: 12 amino acids. Germline V gene sequence: CDR1 SGHTA, CDR2 FQGNSA. The CDR3 loop reads CASSHRAGEQYF. CDR3 coding DNA: TGTGCCAGCAGCCACCGAGCGGGCGAGCAGTACTTC.

A word on this clone: Relative to the germline gene, one junction end is altered; a read error may explain this. The genes are TRBV7-7 and TRBJ2-1; 13 bases are a match to TRBD2. There are 16 residues in the CDR3. Germline CDR1 and CDR2: SSHAT and FNYEAQ (reference sequence). The CDR3 spells CASSFRLAGGQNEQFF. The CDR3 DNA follows: TGTGCTAGCAGCTTTCGACTAGCGGGAGGCCAGAATGAGCAGTTCTTC. Filled out from reference TRBV7-7 and TRBJ2-1, the complete variable domain reads GAGVSQSPRYKVTKRGQDVTLRCDPISSHATLYWYQQALGQGPEFLTYFNYEAQPDKSGLPSDRFSAERPEGSISTLTIQRTEQRDSAMYRCASSFRLAGGQNEQFFGPGTRLTVL.

The chain couples TRBV6-5 to TRBJ1-1; 8 positions match TRBD1. Germline CDR1 and CDR2: MNHEY and SVGAGI. There are 14 residues in the CDR3. Trimming cost V 7 bases and J 4 bases; bases outside gene matches: 8. The CDR3: CASTTPRGLTEAFF. The CDR3 DNA sequence: TGTGCCAGCACCACGCCCAGGGGGCTCACTGAAGCTTTCTTT.

The genes are TRBV11-2 and TRBJ2-7; tentatively, D is TRBD2 (5 bases). V was cut by 5 bases and J by 4 bases, with 12 bases left in between. The CDR3 is 13 residues long. Germline CDR1 SGHAT, CDR2 FQNNGV. The CDR3 loop is CASSTNSEYEQYF. CDR3 DNA: TGTGCCAGCAGCACCAATAGCGAGTACGAGCAGTACTTC.

This chain connects TRBV6-2 or TRBV6-3 to TRBJ2-7; TRBD1 aligns across 9 bases. After removal of 0 bases from V and 3 bases from J, the junction contained 3 bases not matched to a gene. Germline V gene sequence: CDR1 MNHEY, CDR2 SVGEGT. The CDR3 has 15 amino acids. CDR3 amino acids: CASSYSRDRDYEQYF. In DNA form, the CDR3 reads TGTGCCAGCAGTTACTCTCGGGACAGGGACTACGAGCAGTACTTC.

V gene TRBV5-1 combines with J gene TRBJ1-4, with a tentative D call TRBD1 (5 bases). The CDR3 loop spans 14 amino acids. The ends were cut back, 4 bases at V and 6 bases at J, with 13 bases in the middle. Germline CDR1 and CDR2: SGHRS and YFSETQ. The CDR3 DNA reads TGCGCCAGCAGCAGGACATTGGGTGATGAAAAACTGTTTTTT. It yields the protein CASSRTLGDEKLFF.

The chain carries TRBV7-9 and TRBJ1-4; 7 bases agree with TRBD1. The V gene end was trimmed by 5 bases and the J gene end by 4 bases; junction bases not matched to a gene: 7. The germline V gene encodes CDR1 SEHNR and CDR2 FQNEAQ (reference sequence). This CDR3 contains 15 residues. CDR3 sequence: CASSPRQGFNEKLFF. CDR3 bases: TGTGCCAGCAGCCCCAGACAGGGATTTAATGAAAAACTGTTTTTT. The whole variable domain, filled in from reference TRBV7-9 and TRBJ1-4, reads DTGVSQNPRHKITKRGQNVTFRCDPISEHNRLYWYRQTLGQGPEFLTYFQNEAQLEKSRLLSDRFSAERPKGSFSTLEIQRTEQGDSAMYLCASSPRQGFNEKLFFGSGTQLSVL.

The J gene is TRBJ1-1, the V gene TRBV10-3, with TRBD1 identical over 7 bases. The germline V gene has CDR1 ENHRY and CDR2 SYGVKD. The J segment lost 0 bases and the V segment lost 6 bases, leaving 1 base of the junction unmatched. The length of the CDR3 is 13 residues. Here the CDR3 DNA reads TGTGCCATCAGAGGGACAGTGAACACTGAAGCTTTCTTT. Its protein product is CAIRGTVNTEAFF.

On this clone: Compared with germline, one end of the junction differs, possibly owing to a read error. The genes are TRBV18 and TRBJ2-7; maybe TRBD1 (6 bases). CDR1 KGHSH and CDR2 LQKENI come from the germline V gene. This CDR3 contains 13 residues. The CDR3 bases are TGTGCCAGCTCTCCCAGGGGCTCCTTCGAGCAGTACTTC. This translates into CASSPRGSFEQYF.

This rearrangement joins TRBV6-6 to TRBJ2-7; 10 positions agree with TRBD2. Germline CDR1 and CDR2: MNHNY and SVGAGI (reference sequence). The V gene end was trimmed by 5 bases and the J gene end by 3 bases; junction bases not matched to a gene: 1. The CDR3 covers 13 residues. CDR3 residues: CASSLAGVYEQYF. Written as DNA, the CDR3 is TGTGCCAGCAGTCTAGCGGGAGTCTACGAGCAGTACTTC.

The chain combines TRBV9 with TRBJ1-3, with TRBD1 matching over 7 bases. V shed 1 base and J 0 bases; nucleotides not matched to a gene: 1. Germline loops: CDR1 SGDLS, CDR2 YYNGEE. The CDR3 is made up of 15 amino acids. The DNA of the CDR3 is TGTGCCAGCAGCGTAACAGGGGACTCTGGAAACACCATATATTTT. It is translated as CASSVTGDSGNTIYF.